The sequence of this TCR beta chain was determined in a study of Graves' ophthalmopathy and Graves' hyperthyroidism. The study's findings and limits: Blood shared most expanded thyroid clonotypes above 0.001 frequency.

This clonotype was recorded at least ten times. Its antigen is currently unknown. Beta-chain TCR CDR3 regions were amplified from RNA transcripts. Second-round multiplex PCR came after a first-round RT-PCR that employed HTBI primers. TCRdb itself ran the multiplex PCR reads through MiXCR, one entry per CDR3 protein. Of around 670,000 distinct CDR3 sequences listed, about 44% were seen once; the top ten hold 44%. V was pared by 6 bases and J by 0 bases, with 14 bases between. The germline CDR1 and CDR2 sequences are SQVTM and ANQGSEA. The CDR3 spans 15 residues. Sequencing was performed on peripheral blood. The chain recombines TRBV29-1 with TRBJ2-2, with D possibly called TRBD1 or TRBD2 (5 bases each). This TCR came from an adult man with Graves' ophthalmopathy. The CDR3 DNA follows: TGCAGCGTCCCCGAGGGGCCGGCGAACACCGGGGAGCTGTTTTTT. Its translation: CSVPEGPANTGELFF.